This is a list of T cell receptor beta chains from one sample in a study of T cells in Graves' hyperthyroidism and ophthalmopathy. TCRdb reprocessed the multiplex PCR reads with MiXCR, giving one entry per CDR3 protein. The sample has about 560,000 distinct CDR3 sequences, roughly a sixth seen once. Material for sequencing was blood. The receptors originated from a woman under 30 with Graves' hyperthyroidism. Both conserved end residues are part of each CDR3. A D gene is named only where the DNA matches it firmly. Some rows mark clone size as missing; the rest say once, few, many or name a class of expanded clone.

v_call	d_call	j_call	clone_size	cdr3_nt	cdr3_aa
TRBV3-1	-	TRBJ1-5	many	TGTGCCAGCAGCCAAAGCCTGGAGAGGGGTCAGCCCCAGCATTTT	CASSQSLERGQPQHF
TRBV7-2	-	TRBJ2-3	many	TGTGCCAGCAGTTCCGCAAGGGGGGGGGGTCATACGCAGTATTTT	CASSSARGGGHTQYF
TRBV12-3/TRBV12-4	-	TRBJ1-2	many	TGTGCCAGCAGTCCTCGCCGTGGAGGGTGGAGTGGCTACACCTTC	CASSPRRGGWSGYTF
TRBV5-1	TRBD2	TRBJ2-7	-	TGCGCCAGCAGCTGGCGTGGCGGGAGCTCCTACGAGCAGTACTTC	CASSWRGGSSYEQYF
TRBV2	TRBD2	TRBJ2-7	few	TGTGCCAGCAAAGAAAGGACTAGCGGGAGCTCCTACGAGCAGTACTTC	CASKERTSGSSYEQYF
TRBV2	-	TRBJ2-5	many	TGTGCCAGCAGTGAAGTGATGGGACACGGAGAGACCCAGTACTTC	CASSEVMGHGETQYF
TRBV12-3/TRBV12-4	TRBD1	TRBJ1-2	once	TGTGCCAGCAGGACCGGGACAGGGGACTATGGCTACACCTTC	CASRTGTGDYGYTF
TRBV2	TRBD2	TRBJ2-7	many	TGTGCCAGCAGTCCGCTCCGGGAGGGCTACGAGCAGTACTTC	CASSPLREGYEQYF
TRBV20-1	-	TRBJ2-3	many	TGCAGTGCTAGGTATCCGTGGGAGGGCACAGATACGCAGTATTTT	CSARYPWEGTDTQYF
TRBV2	TRBD1	TRBJ2-7	few	TGTGCCAGCAGTGTTGGCGGGACAGGGAAGCACGAGCAGTACTTC	CASSVGGTGKHEQYF
TRBV7-2	-	TRBJ1-5	-	TGTGCCAGCAGCTTGACAGGACATCTAAGCAATCAGCCCCAGCATTTT	CASSLTGHLSNQPQHF
TRBV6-2/TRBV6-3	-	TRBJ2-1	-	TGTGCCAGCAGTTCTGAAGGGGACCGGGAGCAGTTCTTC	CASSSEGDREQFF
TRBV5-1	TRBD2	TRBJ2-7	-	TGCGCCAGCAGCTCGGGACTAGCGGGCCCCCCTTACGAGCAGTACTTC	CASSSGLAGPPYEQYF
TRBV28	-	TRBJ2-7	many	TGTGCCAGCAGTTTATCAACCCCCCAAACAGGGAGAACCGTCTACGAGCAGTACTTC	CASSLSTPQTGRTVYEQYF
TRBV12-3/TRBV12-4	-	TRBJ2-5	many	TGTGCCAGCAGGTCGGCCCGGGGGCTCGGGGAGACCCAGTACTTC	CASRSARGLGETQYF
TRBV7-2	-	TRBJ1-5	many	TGTGCCAGCAGCTTAGCAGGGTCGGGGCAGCCCCAGCATTTT	CASSLAGSGQPQHF
TRBV20-1	TRBD2	TRBJ2-5	many	TGCAGCCCCCTAGCGGGAGGGATCGAGACCCAGTACTTC	CSPLAGGIETQYF
TRBV3-1	-	TRBJ2-7	few	TGTGCCAGCAGGGGAAGGGGGGGAGTGGACGAGCAGTACTTC	CASRGRGGVDEQYF
TRBV5-6	TRBD1	TRBJ1-2	many	TGTGCCAGCAGCTTGGGACTGGGACAGGGAATCTATGGCTACACCTTC	CASSLGLGQGIYGYTF
TRBV10-3	TRBD2	TRBJ2-2	-	TGTGCCATCAGTGGGGAACTAGCGGGAGTTCGTCGGACCGGGGAGCTGTTTTTT	CAISGELAGVRRTGELFF